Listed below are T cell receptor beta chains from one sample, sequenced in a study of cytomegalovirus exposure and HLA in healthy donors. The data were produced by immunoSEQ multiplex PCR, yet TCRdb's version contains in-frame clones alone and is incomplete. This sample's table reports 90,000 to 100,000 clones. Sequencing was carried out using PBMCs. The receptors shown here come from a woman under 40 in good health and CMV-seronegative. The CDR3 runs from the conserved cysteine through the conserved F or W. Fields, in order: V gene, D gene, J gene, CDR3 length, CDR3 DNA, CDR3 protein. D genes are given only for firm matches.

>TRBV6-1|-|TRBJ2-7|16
TGTGCCAGCAGTGTTATGGAGGGCCGTTTCTTCTACGAGCAGTACTTC
CASSVMEGRFFYEQYF
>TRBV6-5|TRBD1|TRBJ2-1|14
TGTGCCAGCAGACCCGGGACAGGGGACTTTGAGCAGTTCTTC
CASRPGTGDFEQFF
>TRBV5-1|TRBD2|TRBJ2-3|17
TGCGCCAGCAGCTCCCGTAGTAGCGGGGGGGCTGCAGATACGCAGTATTTT
CASSSRSSGGAADTQYF
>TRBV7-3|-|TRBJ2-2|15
TGTGCCAGCAGCCGGGGACTTACGGACACCGGGGAGCTGTTTTTT
CASSRGLTDTGELFF
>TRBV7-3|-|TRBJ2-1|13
TGTGCCAGCAGCTCAGGGGAATACAATGAGCAGTTCTTC
CASSSGEYNEQFF
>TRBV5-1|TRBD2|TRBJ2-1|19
TGCGCCAGCAGCTTGGAGACTAGCGGGAGGGTACTATTGGGCAATGAGCAGTTCTTC
CASSLETSGRVLLGNEQFF
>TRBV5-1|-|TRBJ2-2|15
TGCGCCAGCAGCCGGGACTCATCTTTGAGCGGGGAGCTGTTTTTT
CASSRDSSLSGELFF
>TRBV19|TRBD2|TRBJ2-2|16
TGTGCCACCAGTAATCTAGCGGGAGTATTCACCGGGGAGCTGTTTTTT
CATSNLAGVFTGELFF
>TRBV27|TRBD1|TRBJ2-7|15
TGTGCCAGCAGTTCTCCAGGGACAGCAACCTACGAGCAGTACTTC
CASSSPGTATYEQYF
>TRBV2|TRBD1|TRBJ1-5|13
TGTGCCAGCAGACAGGGGGGAAATCAGCCCCAGCATTTT
CASRQGGNQPQHF
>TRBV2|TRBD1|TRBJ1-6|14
TGTGCCAGCAGGGAACAGGGGGGTAATTCACCCCTCCACTTT
CASREQGGNSPLHF
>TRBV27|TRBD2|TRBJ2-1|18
TGTGCCAGCAATCGGCTAGCGGGGGCCCTGAGCTCCTACAATGAGCAGTTCTTC
CASNRLAGALSSYNEQFF
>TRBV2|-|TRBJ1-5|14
TGTGCCAGCAGCCCTACAGGGATTCAGGAGCCCCAGCATTTT
CASSPTGIQEPQHF
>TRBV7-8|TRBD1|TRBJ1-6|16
TGTGCCAGCAGCCCCGGGACAGGGAGGAATAATTCACCCCTCCACTTT
CASSPGTGRNNSPLHF
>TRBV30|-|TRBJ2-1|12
TGTGCCTGGAGTCACAGTTACAATGAGCAGTTCTTC
CAWSHSYNEQFF
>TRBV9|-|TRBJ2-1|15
TGTGCCAGCAGCGTAGATGATAGCGTCTACAATGAGCAGTTCTTC
CASSVDDSVYNEQFF
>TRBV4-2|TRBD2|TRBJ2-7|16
TGTGCCAGCAGCCAAGATGGGACTAGCGAAATCTACGAGCAGTACTTC
CASSQDGTSEIYEQYF
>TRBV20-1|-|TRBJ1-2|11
TGCAGTGGTACAGCAGACTATGGCTACACCTTC
CSGTADYGYTF
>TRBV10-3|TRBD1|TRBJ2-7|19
TGTGCCATCAGTGAGTCCGAGATCGGGACAGAATACAGCTCCTACGAGCAGTACTTC
CAISESEIGTEYSSYEQYF
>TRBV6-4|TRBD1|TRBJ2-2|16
TGTGCCAGCAGTGACTCGAGTCAGGGGGTAGTCGGGGAGCTGTTTTTT
CASSDSSQGVVGELFF
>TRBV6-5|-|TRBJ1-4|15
TGTGCCAGCAGCGAGACGGGGACATATAATGAAAAACTGTTTTTT
CASSETGTYNEKLFF
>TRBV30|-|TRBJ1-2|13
TGTGCCTGGAGCGGGGTCCCAAGCTATGGCTACACCTTC
CAWSGVPSYGYTF
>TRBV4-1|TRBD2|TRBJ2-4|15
TGCGCCAGCAGCCAACCAACTAGCGGGAAGAACATTCAGTACTTC
CASSQPTSGKNIQYF
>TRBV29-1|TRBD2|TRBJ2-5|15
TGCAGCGTTGGGGGGACTAGCGGGAGACAAGAGACCCAGTACTTC
CSVGGTSGRQETQYF
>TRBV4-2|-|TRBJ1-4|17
TGTGCCAGCAGCCAAGATGGAGCAGTTCTCGGTAATGAAAAACTGTTTTTT
CASSQDGAVLGNEKLFF
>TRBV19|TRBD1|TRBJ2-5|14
TGTGCCAGTAGTCACCTGACAGGGGACGAGACCCAGTACTTC
CASSHLTGDETQYF
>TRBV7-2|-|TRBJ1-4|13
TGTGCCAGCAGCTGGGGACTTAATGAAAAACTGTTTTTT
CASSWGLNEKLFF
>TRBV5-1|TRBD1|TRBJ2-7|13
TGCGCCAGCTTCGAGACAGGGGCTTACGAGCAGTACTTC
CASFETGAYEQYF
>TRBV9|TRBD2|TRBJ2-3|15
TGTGCCAGCAGCGGGACTAGCGGCTCGGGCGATACGCAGTATTTT
CASSGTSGSGDTQYF
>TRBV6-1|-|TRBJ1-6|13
TGTGCCAGCGTCTTGCGGGGTGATTCACCCCTCCACTTT
CASVLRGDSPLHF
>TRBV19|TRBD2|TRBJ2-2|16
TGTGCCAGTAGTATTCGGGCGGGGGGCGGTACCGGGGAGCTGTTTTTT
CASSIRAGGGTGELFF
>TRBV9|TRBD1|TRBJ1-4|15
TGTGCCAGCAGCATTGAGGACAGGGGAAATGAAAAACTGTTTTTT
CASSIEDRGNEKLFF
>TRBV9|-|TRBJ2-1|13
TGTGCCAGCAGCGTAGAGGGGTACAATGAGCAGTTCTTC
CASSVEGYNEQFF
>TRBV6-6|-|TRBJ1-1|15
TGTGCCAGCAGTTACGACAGCGTCTCGAACACTGAAGCTTTCTTT
CASSYDSVSNTEAFF